The source of this T cell receptor beta chain is a study of STAT5B mutations in CD4+ large granular lymphocyte leukemia. Study at large: Among healthy controls, a particular HLA allele went with more CDR3 'QG' motifs.

This clone has a single count. Its antigen is unidentified. Measured with immunoSEQ multiplex PCR; TCRdb has only the in-frame clones, and not every one. The sample gives approximately 30,000 clones, roughly three quarters of which show up once; approximately 2% is in the top ten. Losses at the gene ends were 6 bases for V and 4 bases for J; bases not matched to a gene: 5. The CDR3 consists of 14 residues. CDR1 and CDR2 from the germline V gene are MNHEY and SVGAGI. Study results and caveats: Roughly 27% of private leukemic clonotypes occurred rarely in other patients' non-leukemic repertoires. Compared with healthy controls (2/35), patient top clones favored TRBV06 (8/27). The CD4+ versus CD8+ T-LGLL clonality difference may reflect limited sample size.

This TCR was sampled from a human donor in good health. The sequencing input was CD4+ T cells from blood buffy coats. V is TRBV6-5 and J is TRBJ2-5, with 10 bases matching TRBD1. CDR3 in amino acids: CASSRQGARETQYF. CDR3 sequence (DNA): TGTGCCAGCAGCCGACAGGGGGCAAGAGAGACCCAGTACTTC.